The next 13 T cell receptor beta chains were all read from a single sample in a study of blood T cell repertoires in COVID-19. Profiled with immunoSEQ multiplex PCR; TCRdb holds only in-frame clones, not every one. Of under 7,000 clones in the sample, approximately 84% were seen once. The sample taken for sequencing was peripheral blood. The source is a human donor in a cohort sampled during active COVID-19.

The chain joins TRBV11-2 to TRBJ2-7; TRBD1 is a possible D gene (5 bases). The CDR3 is 15 residues long. From germline, CDR1 is SGHAT and CDR2 FQNNGV. Deletions cut 6 bases from V and 6 bases from J, with 21 bases between. The CDR3 protein is CASSIGAGPSSEQYF. The DNA of the CDR3 is TGTGCCAGCAGTATAGGAGCAGGGCCGTCCAGCGAGCAGTACTTC.

This clone appeared a few times. V usage is TRBV19 and J usage is TRBJ1-6, with D possibly being TRBD1 (5 bases). Germline lookup yields CDR1 LNHDA and CDR2 SQIVND (reference sequence). The length of the CDR3 is 14 residues. Trimming shortened V by 4 bases and J by 8 bases, and 12 bases separated the two germline ends. CDR3 nucleotides: TGTGCCAGTAGTAGGGGCCAACCGGATTCACCCCTCCACTTT. Translation gives CASSRGQPDSPLHF.

There are a few counts of this clone. The CDR3: CASSTTGGGQPQHF. CDR3 nucleotide sequence: TGCGCCAGCAGCACCACAGGGGGCGGTCAGCCCCAGCATTTT. This chain joins TRBV5-1 and TRBJ1-5; 9 nucleotides match TRBD1. Germline CDR1 SGHRS, CDR2 YFSETQ. Trimming at V came to 4 bases and at J to 6 bases, leaving 5 bases not matched to a gene. This CDR3 has 14 residues. Full variable domain (remainder filled in from reference TRBV5-1 and TRBJ1-5): KAGVTQTPRYLIKTRGQQVTLSCSPISGHRSVSWYQQTPGQGLQFLFEYFSETQRNKGNFPGRFSGRQFSNSRSEMNVSTLELGDSALYLCASSTTGGGQPQHFGDGTRLSIL.

This clone was counted a few times. This chain links TRBV11-1 with TRBJ2-7, with 7 bases identical to TRBD2. This CDR3 contains 14 residues. In germline, CDR1 is SGHAT, CDR2 FQDESV (reference sequence). The trim removed 1 base at V and 3 bases at J, leaving 3 bases unmatched. CDR3 nucleotide sequence: TGTGCCAGCAGCTTAGGACTAGCCAACTACGAGCAGTACTTC. Protein: CASSLGLANYEQYF.

The V and J genes are TRBV4-1 and TRBJ2-6; D is ambiguous. The CDR3 spans 16 residues. Trimming shortened V by 7 bases and J by 0 bases, and 13 bases separated the two germline ends. Germline loops: CDR1 MGHRA, CDR2 YSYEKL. DNA of the CDR3: TGCGCCAGCATGGGTGGCGGATCCTCTGGGGCCAACGTCCTGACTTTC. Translating gives CASMGGGSSGANVLTF.

This chain links TRBV7-9 with TRBJ2-1, with 8 bases aligning to TRBD2. CDR3 length: 16 amino acids. Trimming removed 1 base from V and 7 bases from J; junction bases left unmatched: 9. Germline values: CDR1 SEHNR, CDR2 FQNEAQ (reference sequence). The CDR3 spells CASSLVSGTGTNEQFF. DNA for the CDR3: TGTGCCAGCAGCTTAGTTAGCGGGACTGGAACGAATGAGCAGTTCTTC.

The rearrangement uses TRBV27 and TRBJ2-1; TRBD2 is a possible D gene (5 bases). Germline loops: CDR1 MNHEY, CDR2 SMNVEV (reference sequence). The CDR3 runs to 15 residues. Trimming cost V 5 bases and J 0 bases, with 11 bases left between them. DNA for the CDR3: TGTGCCAGCAGTCCTGACTACCCCTCCTACAATGAGCAGTTCTTC. It is translated as CASSPDYPSYNEQFF.

The chain recombines TRBV7-9 with TRBJ2-5; 12 bases are shared with TRBD2. The V gene's germline CDR1 is SEHNR and CDR2 FQNEAQ (reference sequence). V lost 5 bases, J lost 5 bases, and 3 bases stayed unmatched. The CDR3 consists of 14 residues. The DNA for the CDR3 is TGTGCCAGCAGCCGACTAGCGGGAGCGGAGACCCAGTACTTC. Its protein is CASSRLAGAETQYF.

The chain links TRBV7-9 to TRBJ2-1, with TRBD2 as a possible D gene (5 bases). There are 18 residues in the CDR3. Germline CDR1 is SEHNR and CDR2 is FQNEAQ (reference sequence). Deletions cut 1 base from V and 0 bases from J, with 16 bases between. CDR3 loop: CASSLGGGLLSSYNEQFF. In nucleotides, the CDR3 is TGTGCCAGCAGCTTAGGCGGCGGGCTCCTGAGCTCCTACAATGAGCAGTTCTTC.

The rearrangement uses TRBV24-1 and TRBJ2-2, with D maybe TRBD2 (7 bases). Trimming stripped 8 bases from V and 6 bases from J, with 15 bases between. This CDR3 spans 14 amino acids. CDR1 and CDR2 (germline): KGHDR, SFDVKD. CDR3 residues: CATTAGARSGELFF. In nucleotides, the CDR3 is TGTGCCACCACGGCGGGGGCACGGTCCGGGGAGCTGTTTTTT.

The CDR3 loop reads CATTTSPTNYGYTF. The CDR3 DNA reads TGTGCCACCACAACCTCACCGACTAACTATGGCTACACCTTC. The chain is built from TRBV10-3 and TRBJ1-2; no reliable D call. V was cut by 10 bases and J by 0 bases, with 15 bases left in between. The germline CDR1 and CDR2 sequences are ENHRY and SYGVKD. This CDR3 comprises 14 residues.

The gene calls are TRBV19 and TRBJ2-3; TRBD2 is a possible D gene (5 bases). From germline, CDR1 is LNHDA and CDR2 SQIVND (reference sequence). V lost 6 bases and J 1 base, leaving 14 bases between the germline ends. The CDR3 is 15 amino acids. The CDR3, as DNA: TGTGCCAGTAGCCGAAGCGGTGCGGGCACAGATACGCAGTATTTT. The encoded protein is CASSRSGAGTDTQYF.

The chain carries TRBV6-1 and TRBJ1-2; TRBD1 aligns across 9 bases. The J segment lost 4 bases and the V segment lost 3 bases, leaving 9 bases of the junction unmatched. The germline V gene has CDR1 MNHNS and CDR2 SASEGT. The CDR3 is 16 amino acids. The CDR3 loop is CASSDLTTGGGYGYTF. DNA for the CDR3: TGTGCCAGCAGTGACTTAACAACAGGGGGCGGCTATGGCTACACCTTC.